A single sample gave rise to the 13 T cell receptor beta chains below, sequenced in a study of OX40 agonist ivuxolimab in advanced cancers. The library was prepared using the immunoSEQ multiplex PCR assay. TCRdb took this table from immuneACCESS and kept in-frame rearrangements with V and J called. Such tables lack part of the clones; where checked against another copy, unresolved V genes explain under half of the gap, and the rest is unexplained. The sample table holds some 110,000 clones, of which over 85% were seen once. Together, the top ten hold more than 0.15% of the sample. Sequencing was performed on CD4+ or CD8+ T cells sorted from blood, taken in a trial of the OX40 agonist ivuxolimab. Source of these receptors: an adult with an advanced solid tumor such as melanoma, head and neck, liver or kidney cancer.

V and J are TRBV9 and TRBJ1-4; D is perhaps TRBD1 (5 bases). The CDR3 length is 15 residues. Between the trimmed V and J ends, which lost 0 bases and 2 bases, there was a span of 8 bases. In germline, CDR1 is SGDLS, CDR2 YYNGEE. The CDR3 protein is CASSVGGTTNEKLFF. The CDR3 DNA follows: TGTGCCAGCAGCGTAGGGGGGACTACTAATGAAAAACTGTTTTTT.

The chain's CDR3 is CASSEAGTSGGVSSSYNEQFF. In nucleotides, the CDR3 is TGTGCCAGCAGTGAAGCGGGGACTAGCGGGGGGGTATCGAGCTCCTACAATGAGCAGTTCTTC. The J gene is TRBJ2-1, the V gene TRBV2; the match to TRBD2 covers 16 bases. With 0 bases clipped from V and 0 bases from J, the junction kept 8 bases outside the gene matches. The CDR3 contains 21 residues. Germline V CDR1 and CDR2: SNHLY, FYNNEI.

The CDR3, as DNA: TGTGCCAGCAGCCAAGTTACTGGGAACACCGGGGAGCTGTTTTTT. This encodes CASSQVTGNTGELFF. The chain carries TRBV4-2 and TRBJ2-2; the D is unclear. CDR3 length: 15 amino acids. CDR1 and CDR2 from the germline V gene are LGHNA and YNFKEQ. V was clipped by 1 base and J by 1 base, with 7 bases between them.

This clone was recorded only once. This chain uses TRBV18 with TRBJ2-7, with D unresolved. Germline CDR1 KGHSH, CDR2 LQKENI. Trimming removed 9 bases from V and 1 base from J, with 7 bases in between. The CDR3 covers 11 residues. CDR3 residues: CASSGSYEQYF. For the CDR3, the DNA is TGTGCCAGTTCAGGATCCTACGAGCAGTACTTC.

The rearrangement links TRBV19 to TRBJ2-5, with D hard to call. Trimming took off 4 bases at V and 1 base at J, with 7 bases between the two ends. This CDR3 comprises 13 residues. Looked up from germline, CDR1 is LNHDA and CDR2 is SQIVND (reference sequence). The chain's CDR3 is CASSTTIQETQYF. The CDR3 DNA follows: TGTGCCAGTAGTACGACGATCCAAGAGACCCAGTACTTC.

This clone was observed once. This chain links TRBV5-1 with TRBJ2-7; 8 nucleotides line up with TRBD2. Germline trimming cut 0 bases from V and 0 bases from J; bases unmatched to any gene: 2. The CDR3 contains 15 residues. Germline V gene sequence: CDR1 SGHRS, CDR2 YFSETQ. The DNA for the CDR3 is TGCGCCAGCAGCTTGGCCGGGGGGGGCTCCTACGAGCAGTACTTC. Its translation: CASSLAGGGSYEQYF.

The chain joins TRBV19 to TRBJ1-1; maybe TRBD1 (5 bases). V was pared by 10 bases and J by 2 bases, with 14 bases between. The CDR3 spans 13 residues. In germline, CDR1 is LNHDA, CDR2 SQIVND (reference sequence). The CDR3: CATRGETNTEAFF. CDR3 DNA sequence: TGTGCCACCCGGGGGGAGACCAACACTGAAGCTTTCTTT.

The genes are TRBV5-1 and TRBJ2-7; D is unresolved. Trimming took 1 base from V and 4 from J, leaving 12 bases between them. Germline V gives CDR1 SGHRS, CDR2 YFSETQ. The CDR3 extends over 14 amino acids. The CDR3: CASSLRSTAYEQYF. CDR3 coding DNA: TGCGCCAGCAGCTTGAGGTCCACTGCTTACGAGCAGTACTTC.

V is TRBV14 and J is TRBJ2-3; TRBD2 is a possible D gene (5 bases). CDR3 length equals 15 residues. Looked up from germline, CDR1 is SGHDN and CDR2 is FVKESK. Trimming took 4 bases from V and 4 from J, leaving 15 bases between them. Written as DNA, the CDR3 is TGTGCCAGCAGCCTCCTGAGCGGCGGCCCAGATACGCAGTATTTT. The encoded protein is CASSLLSGGPDTQYF.

This clone was seen only a few times. V usage is TRBV28 and J usage is TRBJ2-7; D call uncertain. V was shortened by 10 bases and J by 5 bases, with 9 bases between the two germline ends. The CDR3 is 10 amino acids. Looked up from germline, CDR1 is MDHEN and CDR2 is SYDVKM. CDR3 protein: CATTDHEQYF. CDR3 nucleotides: TGTGCCACCACGGACCACGAGCAGTACTTC. Variable domain in full (rest from reference TRBV28 and TRBJ2-7): DVKVTQSSRYLVKRTGEKVFLECVQDMDHENMFWYRQDPGLGLRLIYFSYDVKMKEKGDIPEGYSVSREKKERFSLILESASTNQTSMYLCATTDHEQYFGPGTRLTVT.

The chain links TRBV11-1 to TRBJ2-6; D is undetermined. V was shortened by 7 bases and J by 0 bases, with 13 bases between the two germline ends. From germline, CDR1 is SGHAT and CDR2 FQDESV (reference sequence). CDR3 length equals 16 residues. As DNA, the CDR3 is TGTGCCAGCACCCCCTCTATCGCCTCTGGGGCCAACGTCCTGACTTTC. Its protein product is CASTPSIASGANVLTF.

The gene calls are TRBV11-2 and TRBJ2-7; possibly TRBD1 or TRBD2 for D (5 bases each). This CDR3 has 15 residues. V was cut by 5 bases and J by 4 bases, with 18 bases left in between. Per germline, CDR1 SGHAT and CDR2 FQNNGV. The CDR3 region has the DNA TGTGCCAGCAGCCCGATTTCCGGGACCAAATACGAGCAGTACTTC. The encoded protein is CASSPISGTKYEQYF. The entire variable domain, with the rest obtained from reference TRBV11-2 and TRBJ2-7, is as follows: EAGVAQSPRYKIIEKRQSVAFWCNPISGHATLYWYQQILGQGPKLLIQFQNNGVVDDSQLPKDRFSAERLKGVDSTLKIQPAKLEDSAVYLCASSPISGTKYEQYFGPGTRLTVT.

The chain employs TRBV30 and TRBJ1-1; a possible D gene is TRBD1 (6 bases). Germline values: CDR1 GTSNPN, CDR2 SVGIG (reference sequence). The length of the CDR3 is 16 residues. Trimming took 0 bases from V and 4 from J, leaving 18 bases between them. For the CDR3, the DNA is TGTGCCTGGAGTGTACCCCACGGGGGCGCAGTCACTGAAGCTTTCTTT. This translates into CAWSVPHGGAVTEAFF.